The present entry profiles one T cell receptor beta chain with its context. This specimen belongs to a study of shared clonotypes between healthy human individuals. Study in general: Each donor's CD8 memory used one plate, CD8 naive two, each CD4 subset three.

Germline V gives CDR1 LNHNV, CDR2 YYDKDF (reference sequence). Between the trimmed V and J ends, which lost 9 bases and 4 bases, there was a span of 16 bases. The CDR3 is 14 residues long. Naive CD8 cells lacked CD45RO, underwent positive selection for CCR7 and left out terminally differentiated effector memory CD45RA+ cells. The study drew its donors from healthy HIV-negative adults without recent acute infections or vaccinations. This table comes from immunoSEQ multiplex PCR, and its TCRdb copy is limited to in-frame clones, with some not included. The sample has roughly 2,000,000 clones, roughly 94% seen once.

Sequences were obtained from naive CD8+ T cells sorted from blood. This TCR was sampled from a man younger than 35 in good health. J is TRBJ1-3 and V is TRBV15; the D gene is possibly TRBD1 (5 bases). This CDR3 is CATRSAGPGNTIYF. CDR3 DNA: TGTGCCACTCGCTCTGCGGGGCCGGGAAACACCATATATTTT.